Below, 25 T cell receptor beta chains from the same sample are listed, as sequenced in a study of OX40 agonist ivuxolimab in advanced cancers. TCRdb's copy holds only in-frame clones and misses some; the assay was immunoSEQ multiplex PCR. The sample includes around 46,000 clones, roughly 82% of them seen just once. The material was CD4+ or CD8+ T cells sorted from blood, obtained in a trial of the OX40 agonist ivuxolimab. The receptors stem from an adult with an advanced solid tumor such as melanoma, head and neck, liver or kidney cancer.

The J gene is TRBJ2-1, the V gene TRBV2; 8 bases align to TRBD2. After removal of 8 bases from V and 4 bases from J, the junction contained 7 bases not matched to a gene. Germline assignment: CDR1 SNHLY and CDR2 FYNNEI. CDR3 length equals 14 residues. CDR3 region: CASGQPSGYNEQFF. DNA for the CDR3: TGTGCCAGCGGCCAGCCTAGCGGGTACAATGAGCAGTTCTTC.

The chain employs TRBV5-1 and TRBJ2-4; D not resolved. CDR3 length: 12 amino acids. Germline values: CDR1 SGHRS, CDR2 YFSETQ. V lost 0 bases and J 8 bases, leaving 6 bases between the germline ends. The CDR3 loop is CASSLDFDIQYF. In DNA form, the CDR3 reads TGCGCCAGCAGCTTGGATTTCGACATTCAGTACTTC.

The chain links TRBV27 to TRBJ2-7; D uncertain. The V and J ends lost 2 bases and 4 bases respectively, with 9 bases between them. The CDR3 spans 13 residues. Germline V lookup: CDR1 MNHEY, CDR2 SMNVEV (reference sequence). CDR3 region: CASSLGPIYEQYF. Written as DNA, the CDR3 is TGTGCCAGCAGTTTAGGACCAATATACGAGCAGTACTTC.

The chain's CDR3 is CASSLVATTNEKLFF. The CDR3 coding sequence is TGTGCCAGCAGCTTAGTAGCAACAACTAATGAAAAACTGTTTTTT. The V call is TRBV11-2, the J call TRBJ1-4; no reliable D call. CDR3 length equals 15 residues. Trimming stripped 1 base from V and 0 bases from J, with 6 bases between. Germline lookup yields CDR1 SGHAT and CDR2 FQNNGV.

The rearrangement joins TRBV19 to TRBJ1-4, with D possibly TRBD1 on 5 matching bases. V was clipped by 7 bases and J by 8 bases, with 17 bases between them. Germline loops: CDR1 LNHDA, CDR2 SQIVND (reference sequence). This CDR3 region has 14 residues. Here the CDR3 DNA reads TGTGCCAGTAAGGGGACGGGCTTTGGAGAAAAACTGTTTTTT. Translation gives CASKGTGFGEKLFF.

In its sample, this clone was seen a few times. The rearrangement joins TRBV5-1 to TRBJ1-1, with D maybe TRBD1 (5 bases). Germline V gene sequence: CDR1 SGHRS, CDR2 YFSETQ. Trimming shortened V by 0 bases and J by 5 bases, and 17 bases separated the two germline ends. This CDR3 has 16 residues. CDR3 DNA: TGCGCCAGCAGCTTGGACCCATTGGAGGAGGGGACTGAAGCTTTCTTT. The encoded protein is CASSLDPLEEGTEAFF. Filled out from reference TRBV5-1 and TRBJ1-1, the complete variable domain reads KAGVTQTPRYLIKTRGQQVTLSCSPISGHRSVSWYQQTPGQGLQFLFEYFSETQRNKGNFPGRFSGRQFSNSRSEMNVSTLELGDSALYLCASSLDPLEEGTEAFFGQGTRLTVV.

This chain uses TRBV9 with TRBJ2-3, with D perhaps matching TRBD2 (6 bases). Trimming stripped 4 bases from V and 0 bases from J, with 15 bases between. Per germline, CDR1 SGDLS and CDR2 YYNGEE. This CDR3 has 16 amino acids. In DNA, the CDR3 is TGTGCCAGCAGCTCCCGAGTGGAGGGGAGCACAGATACGCAGTATTTT. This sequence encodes CASSSRVEGSTDTQYF.

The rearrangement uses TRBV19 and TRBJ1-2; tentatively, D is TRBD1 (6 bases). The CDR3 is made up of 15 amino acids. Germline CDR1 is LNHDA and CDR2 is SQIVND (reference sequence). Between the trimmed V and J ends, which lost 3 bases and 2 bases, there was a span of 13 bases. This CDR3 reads CASSIWGAPNYGYTF. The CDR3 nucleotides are TGTGCCAGTAGTATTTGGGGGGCGCCCAACTATGGCTACACCTTC.

CDR3 nucleotides: TGTGCCAGCAGTTACAAGGGGTACGCATTCTCCTACGAGCAGTACTTC. It specifies CASSYKGYAFSYEQYF. The J gene is TRBJ2-7, the V gene TRBV4-2, with D possibly being TRBD1 (5 bases). The CDR3 totals 16 residues. Trimming pared 6 bases from V and 0 bases from J, leaving 18 bases between. Germline assignment: CDR1 LGHNA and CDR2 YNFKEQ.

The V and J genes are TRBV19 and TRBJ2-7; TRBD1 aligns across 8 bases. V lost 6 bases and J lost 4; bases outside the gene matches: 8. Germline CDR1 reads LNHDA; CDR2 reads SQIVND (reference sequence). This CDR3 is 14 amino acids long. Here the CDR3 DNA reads TGTGCCAGTAGCCTATCAGGGGGCGCGTACGAGCAGTACTTC. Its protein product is CASSLSGGAYEQYF.

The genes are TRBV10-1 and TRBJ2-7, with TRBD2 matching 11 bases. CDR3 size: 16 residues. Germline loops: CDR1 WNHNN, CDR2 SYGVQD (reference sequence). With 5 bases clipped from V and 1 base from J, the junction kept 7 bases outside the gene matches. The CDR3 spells CASSHPLAGGSYEQYF. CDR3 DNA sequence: TGCGCCAGCAGTCATCCCCTAGCGGGGGGTTCCTACGAGCAGTACTTC.

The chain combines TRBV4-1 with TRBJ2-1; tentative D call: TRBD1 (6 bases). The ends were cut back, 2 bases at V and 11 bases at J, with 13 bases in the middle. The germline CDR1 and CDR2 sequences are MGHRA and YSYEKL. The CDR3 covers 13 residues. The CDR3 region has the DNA TGCGCCAGCAGCCAACCCGTACGGGACAAGCAGTTCTTC. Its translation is CASSQPVRDKQFF.

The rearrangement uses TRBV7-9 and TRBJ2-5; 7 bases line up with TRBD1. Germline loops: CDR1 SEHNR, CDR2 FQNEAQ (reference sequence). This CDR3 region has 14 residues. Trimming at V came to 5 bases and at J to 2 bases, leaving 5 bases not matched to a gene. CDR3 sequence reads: CASSLVGQQETQYF. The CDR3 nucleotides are TGTGCCAGCAGCCTAGTGGGACAGCAAGAGACCCAGTACTTC.

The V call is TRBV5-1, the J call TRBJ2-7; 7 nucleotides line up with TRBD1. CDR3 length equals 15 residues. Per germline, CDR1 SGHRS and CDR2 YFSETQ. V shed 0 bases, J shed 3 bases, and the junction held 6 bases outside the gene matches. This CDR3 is CASSLAWDSGYEQYF. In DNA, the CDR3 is TGCGCCAGCAGCTTGGCATGGGACAGCGGCTACGAGCAGTACTTC.

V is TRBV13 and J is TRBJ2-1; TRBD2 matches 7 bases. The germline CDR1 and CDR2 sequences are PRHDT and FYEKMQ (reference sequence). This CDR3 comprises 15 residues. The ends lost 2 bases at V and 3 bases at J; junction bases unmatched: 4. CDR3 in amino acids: CASSLRGEGYNEQFF. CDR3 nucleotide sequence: TGTGCCAGCAGCTTACGCGGGGAGGGCTACAATGAGCAGTTCTTC.

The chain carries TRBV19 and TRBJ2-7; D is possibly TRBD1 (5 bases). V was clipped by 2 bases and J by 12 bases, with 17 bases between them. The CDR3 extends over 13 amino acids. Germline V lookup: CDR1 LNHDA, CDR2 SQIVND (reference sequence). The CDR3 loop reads CASSISNKGMRYF. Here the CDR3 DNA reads TGTGCCAGTAGTATATCGAATAAGGGGATGAGGTACTTC. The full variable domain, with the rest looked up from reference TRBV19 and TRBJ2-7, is DGGITQSPKYLFRKEGQNVTLSCEQNLNHDAMYWYRQDPGQGLRLIYYSQIVNDFQKGDIAEGYSVSREKKESFPLTVTSAQKNPTAFYLCASSISNKGMRYFGPGTRLTVT.

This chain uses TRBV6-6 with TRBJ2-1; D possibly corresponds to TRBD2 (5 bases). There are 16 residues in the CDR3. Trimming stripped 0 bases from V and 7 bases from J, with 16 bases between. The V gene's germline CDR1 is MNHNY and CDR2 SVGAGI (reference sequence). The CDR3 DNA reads TGTGCCAGCAGTTACTCGGCGGGCGGTCGGCTGAATGAGCAGTTCTTC. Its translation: CASSYSAGGRLNEQFF.

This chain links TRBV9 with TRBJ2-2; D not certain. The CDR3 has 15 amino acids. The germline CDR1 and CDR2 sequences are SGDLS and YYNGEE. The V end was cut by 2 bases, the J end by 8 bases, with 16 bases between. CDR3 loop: CASSVEGLEIGELFF. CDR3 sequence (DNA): TGTGCCAGCAGCGTGGAAGGTTTGGAGATAGGGGAGCTGTTTTTT.

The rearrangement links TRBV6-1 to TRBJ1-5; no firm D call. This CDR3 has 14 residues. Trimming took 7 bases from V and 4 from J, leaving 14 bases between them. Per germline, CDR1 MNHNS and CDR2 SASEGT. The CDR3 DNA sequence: TGTGCCAGCACTCGGGCAGGTGGGAATCAGCCCCAGCATTTT. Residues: CASTRAGGNQPQHF.

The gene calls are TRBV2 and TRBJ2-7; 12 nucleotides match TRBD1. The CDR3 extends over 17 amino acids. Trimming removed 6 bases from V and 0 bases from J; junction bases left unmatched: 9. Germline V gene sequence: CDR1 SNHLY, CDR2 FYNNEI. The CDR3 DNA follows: TGTGCCAGCAGCAGAGGGACAGGGGGCATCTCCTCCTACGAGCAGTACTTC. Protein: CASSRGTGGISSYEQYF.

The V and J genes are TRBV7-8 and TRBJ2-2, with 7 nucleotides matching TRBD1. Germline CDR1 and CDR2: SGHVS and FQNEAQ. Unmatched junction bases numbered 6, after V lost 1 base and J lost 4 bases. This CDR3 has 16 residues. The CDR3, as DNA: TGTGCCAGCAGCTTAGGACAGGGCGTTGTCACCGGGGAGCTGTTTTTT. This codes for CASSLGQGVVTGELFF.

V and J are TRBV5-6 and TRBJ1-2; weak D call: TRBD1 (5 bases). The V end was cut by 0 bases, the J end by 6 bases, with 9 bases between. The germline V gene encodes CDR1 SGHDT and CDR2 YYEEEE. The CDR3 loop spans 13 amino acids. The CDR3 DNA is TGTGCCAGCAGCTTGGGGGACGCTGATGGCTACACCTTC. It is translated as CASSLGDADGYTF.

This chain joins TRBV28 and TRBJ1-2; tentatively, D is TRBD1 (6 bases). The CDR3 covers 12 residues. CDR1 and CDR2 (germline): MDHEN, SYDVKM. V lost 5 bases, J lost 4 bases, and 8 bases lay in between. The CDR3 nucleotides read TGTGCCAGCAGTGCAGGGGTCTATGGCTACACCTTC. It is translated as CASSAGVYGYTF.

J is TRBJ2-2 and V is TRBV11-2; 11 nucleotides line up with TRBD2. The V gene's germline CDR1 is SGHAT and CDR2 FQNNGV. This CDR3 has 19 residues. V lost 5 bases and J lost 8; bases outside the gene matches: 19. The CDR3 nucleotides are TGTGCCAGCAGCCCAATATCAACGGAACTAGCGGGAGTAGGAGGGGAGCTGTTTTTT. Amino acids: CASSPISTELAGVGGELFF.

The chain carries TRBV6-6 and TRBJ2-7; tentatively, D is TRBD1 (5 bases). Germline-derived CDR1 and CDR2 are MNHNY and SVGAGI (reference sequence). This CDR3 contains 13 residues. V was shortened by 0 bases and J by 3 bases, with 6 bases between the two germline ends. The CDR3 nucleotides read TGTGCCAGCAGTTACTCAGGGGACTACGAGCAGTACTTC. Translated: CASSYSGDYEQYF.